The clone carrying this T cell receptor beta chain was picked up many times. Its target is not known. Unique molecular identifiers tagged the TCRbeta library. TCRdb passed the PCR reads through MiXCR, listing each CDR3 protein once. Of a few hundred thousand distinct CDR3 sequences listed, nearly 8% were seen once; the top ten hold 8.5% to 9.5%. These data belong to a study of T-cell reconstitution after alpha-beta-depleted transplantation in children. Whole-study results and caveats: Surviving recipient T cells and intrathymic progenitors accounted for some patients' high TCRbeta diversity at day 60. Where alpha-beta T cells came from about two months after transplant was reportedly several hundred expanded graft clones. Once a year had passed after transplant, T-cell counts and diversity came mostly from newly produced T cells.

V lost 2 bases to trimming and J lost 7 bases, with 11 bases between them. In germline, CDR1 is MDHEN, CDR2 SYDVKM. The CDR3 totals 13 residues. The TCR sequence derives from a female patient aged 2-15 years who had a stem cell transplant for Fanconi anemia, so the T cells may come from the graft donor. The chain uses TRBV28 and TRBJ1-2, with D perhaps TRBD1 (6 bases). This sample comprised peripheral blood, obtained 360 days after TCRalphabeta/CD19-depleted stem cell transplant. The CDR3 is CASSLAGAGGYTF. CDR3 bases: TGTGCCAGCAGTTTAGCGGGGGCGGGTGGCTACACCTTC.